The 26 T cell receptor beta chains listed next were all sequenced from one sample in a study of prognosis after radiotherapy for stage I lung cancer. Genomic DNA provided the template from which TCR beta CDR3 was amplified by two-round multiplex PCR. For every TRBV and TRBJ gene, a specific primer was used in first-round PCR. TCRdb fed the multiplex PCR reads into MiXCR, producing one record per CDR3 protein. The sample lists almost 40,000 distinct CDR3 sequences; approximately 25% were seen once. Sequenced material: PBMCs, taken before or after stereotactic body radiation therapy (not recorded which). The source of these receptors is a donor at least 50 years old with non-small cell lung cancer.

The sample holds many counts of this clonotype. The V call is TRBV20-1, the J call TRBJ2-7; 7 bases align to TRBD1. The length of the CDR3 is 13 residues. CDR1 and CDR2 (germline): DFQATT, SNEGSKA (reference sequence). The J segment lost 3 bases and the V segment lost 4 bases, leaving 6 bases of the junction unmatched. CDR3 DNA: TGCAGTGCTAAGGGACAGTCGCGCTACGAGCAGTACTTC. Translated: CSAKGQSRYEQYF.

Concerning this clonotype itself: With only one base between it and a far larger clone, this is likely a read error. This chain connects TRBV6-4 to TRBJ2-1; TRBD2 matches at 12 bases. The CDR3 contains 17 residues. The trim removed 5 bases at V and 10 bases at J, leaving 15 bases unmatched. Looked up from germline, CDR1 is MRHNA and CDR2 is SNTAGT. The CDR3 region has the DNA TGTGCCAGCAGTTACAATACTACTAGCGGGAGGTTTGAGGAGCAGTTCTTC. This translates into CASSYNTTSGRFEEQFF.

This clonotype was recorded many times. The V gene is TRBV20-1, the J gene TRBJ2-5, with D perhaps matching TRBD1 (7 bases). Trimming stripped 6 bases from V and 4 bases from J, with 21 bases between. Germline loops: CDR1 DFQATT, CDR2 SNEGSKA (reference sequence). This CDR3 is 15 amino acids long. The chain's CDR3 is CSAPRDRKRGETQYF. DNA of the CDR3: TGCAGTGCCCCGCGGGACAGAAAAAGGGGAGAGACCCAGTACTTC.

This rearrangement joins TRBV20-1 to TRBJ2-7, with D possibly TRBD1 on 5 matching bases. The CDR3 runs 14 residues. V lost 6 bases, J lost 5 bases, and 20 bases lay in between. CDR1 is DFQATT and CDR2 is SNEGSKA in the germline V gene (reference sequence). CDR3 in DNA: TGCAGTGCAAACGGACATTGGGCATCTAACGAGCAGTACTTC. Amino acids: CSANGHWASNEQYF.

This chain joins TRBV20-1 and TRBJ2-7, with D perhaps assigned TRBD1 or TRBD2 (6 bases each). Germline V CDR1 and CDR2: DFQATT, SNEGSKA (reference sequence). The CDR3 totals 12 residues. V was pared by 4 bases and J by 7 bases, with 14 bases between. This chain's CDR3 is CSANRGVREQYF. Written as DNA, the CDR3 is TGCAGTGCTAATAGGGGGGTGAGAGAGCAGTACTTC.

This clonotype was seen ten or more times. This chain joins TRBV6-4 and TRBJ2-5, with 7 bases matching TRBD1. V was pared by 5 bases and J by 1 base, with 7 bases of the junction left unmatched. This CDR3 is 15 amino acids long. The V gene's germline CDR1 is MRHNA and CDR2 SNTAGT. The CDR3 protein is CASSRTGGGQETQYF. The CDR3 bases are TGTGCCAGCAGTCGGACAGGCGGAGGCCAAGAGACCCAGTACTTC.

This clonotype was seen repeatedly, ten times or more. The chain joins TRBV6-1 to TRBJ1-5, with 7 bases identical to TRBD1. The CDR3 has 14 residues. Trimming took 6 bases from V and 3 from J; bases not matched to a gene: 5. The V gene's germline CDR1 is MNHNS and CDR2 SASEGT. The CDR3 loop reads CASRKGTDNQPQHF. In nucleotides, the CDR3 is TGTGCCAGCAGGAAGGGGACAGACAATCAGCCCCAGCATTTT.

This clonotype was seen ten or more times. The chain combines TRBV12-3 or TRBV12-4 with TRBJ2-7, with 7 bases that match TRBD2. V was pared by 9 bases and J by 5 bases, with 4 bases of the junction left unmatched. This CDR3 is built from 11 residues. CDR3 DNA: TGTGCCAGTGCGGGGGTGAACGAGCAGTACTTC. It codes for CASAGVNEQYF.

J is TRBJ2-7 and V is TRBV5-1, with no clear D. Looked up from germline, CDR1 is SGHRS and CDR2 is YFSETQ. This CDR3 contains 15 residues. V gave up 0 bases and J gave up 3 bases, with 13 bases separating them. The CDR3 DNA reads TGCGCCAGCAGCTTGGATACCTCTGTCCTCTACGAGCAGTACTTC. Residues: CASSLDTSVLYEQYF.

With respect to this clonotype: This may be a read error: a much more frequent sequence differs by one nucleotide. The chain recombines TRBV7-2 with TRBJ1-1; D is uncertain. This CDR3 has 17 residues. Germline CDR1 is SGHTA and CDR2 is FQGNSA. The V end lost 0 bases, the J end lost 0 bases, and 14 bases lay between the germline ends. The CDR3 region has the DNA TGTGCCAGCAGCTTAGCGTTTCGGCGAGACTTGAACACTGAAGCTTTCTTT. It specifies CASSLAFRRDLNTEAFF.

This clonotype was seen repeatedly, ten times or more. This sequence joins TRBV6-1 and TRBJ1-3; D is possibly TRBD1 (6 bases). V was clipped by 7 bases and J by 1 base, with 11 bases between them. The CDR3 is made up of 14 amino acids. The germline gives CDR1 MNHNS, CDR2 SASEGT. The CDR3 here is CASNQGTSGNTIYF. CDR3 DNA sequence: TGTGCCAGCAACCAGGGGACATCTGGAAACACCATATATTTT.

In its sample, this clonotype was seen once. One base away lies a much larger clone, so this may be a sequencing read error. The genes are TRBV11-2 and TRBJ1-1, with D hard to call. The length of the CDR3 is 15 residues. Between the trimmed V and J ends, which lost 10 bases and 1 base, there was a span of 19 bases. Germline CDR1 and CDR2: SGHAT and FQNNGV. CDR3 coding DNA: TGTGCCACCACGACGGTTAGGCTATCGAACACTGAAGCTTTCTTT. This sequence encodes CATTTVRLSNTEAFF.

On this clonotype itself: A much more abundant neighbour one base away suggests this may be a read error. The chain uses TRBV20-1 and TRBJ2-4, with TRBD2 matching over 8 bases. The CDR3 consists of 13 residues. In germline, CDR1 is DFQATT, CDR2 SNEGSKA (reference sequence). The chain's CDR3 is CSAPAGGKKIQYF. The CDR3, as DNA: TGCAGTGCTCCCGCGGGGGGAAAAAAAATTCAGTACTTC.

V is TRBV9 and J is TRBJ1-6; D not resolved. CDR1 and CDR2 (germline): SGDLS, YYNGEE. Deletions cut 0 bases from V and 7 bases from J, with 11 bases between. The length of the CDR3 is 15 residues. CDR3 residues: CASSVGPDGNSPLHF. The CDR3 DNA sequence: TGTGCCAGCAGCGTAGGTCCAGATGGGAATTCACCCCTCCACTTT.

To note about this clonotype: A far larger clone is off by one base, so a read error is likely. The gene calls are TRBV20-1 and TRBJ2-7; D may correspond to TRBD1 or TRBD2 (6 bases each). The V gene's germline CDR1 is DFQATT and CDR2 SNEGSKA (reference sequence). The CDR3 contains 15 residues. V was pared by 3 bases and J by 7 bases, with 22 bases between. The chain's CDR3 is CSASTSGASYNEQYF. The CDR3 region has the DNA TGCAGTGCTAGTACCTCGGGGGCCTCCTACAATGAGCAGTACTTC.

Turning to this clonotype: Just one base apart from a much larger clone, this may be a read error. The chain carries TRBV6-2 or TRBV6-3 and TRBJ1-1, with D possibly being TRBD1 (6 bases). The CDR3 runs 17 residues. Germline V gene sequence: CDR1 MNHEY, CDR2 SVGEGT. CDR3 sequence (DNA): TGTGCCAGCTGGCGAAATGGGGGGCCTACGTACAACAGTGAAGCTTTCTTT. Protein: CASWRNGGPTYNSEAFF.

In regard to this clonotype: Just one base apart from a much larger clone, this may be a read error. The chain links TRBV12-3 or TRBV12-4 to TRBJ1-1; TRBD1 might be the D (6 bases). The CDR3 has 12 residues. V dropped 3 bases and J dropped 10 bases, with 12 bases sitting between them. This chain's CDR3 is CASSFRGAGAFF. As DNA, the CDR3 is TGTGCCAGCAGTTTTAGGGGGGCTGGAGCTTTCTTT.

In regard to this clonotype: One end of the junction varies from germline; a read error may be responsible. V is TRBV28 and J is TRBJ2-3; D uncertain. The CDR3 covers 15 residues. The germline V gene encodes CDR1 MDHEN and CDR2 SYDVKM. CDR3 coding DNA: TGTGCCAGCAGTTCCCGACCACACAAGTCCGATACACAGTATTTT. It is translated as CASSSRPHKSDTQYF.

This clonotype was recorded many times. The chain combines TRBV28 with TRBJ1-1, with D perhaps TRBD1 (5 bases). Trimming took off 2 bases at V and 7 bases at J, with 17 bases between the two ends. The germline gives CDR1 MDHEN, CDR2 SYDVKM. This CDR3 comprises 15 residues. DNA of the CDR3: TGTGCCAGCAGTTTAGGGCCGGGGGTGGGTGTTGAAGCTTTCTTT. It codes for CASSLGPGVGVEAFF.

This clonotype showed up just a few times. This chain joins TRBV5-5 and TRBJ1-5, with TRBD1 as a possible D gene (5 bases). The CDR3 has 14 amino acids. Germline V gene lookup returns CDR1 SGHKS and CDR2 YYEKEE (reference sequence). V was shortened by 2 bases and J by 6 bases, with 12 bases between the two germline ends. CDR3: CASSFGEQGQPQHF. Here the CDR3 DNA reads TGTGCCAGCAGCTTCGGTGAGCAGGGTCAGCCCCAGCATTTT.

This chain connects TRBV28 to TRBJ1-2; tentative D call: TRBD1 (5 bases). CDR1 MDHEN and CDR2 SYDVKM come from the germline V gene. V was pared by 6 bases and J by 7 bases, with 12 bases between. This CDR3 has 12 amino acids. The DNA of the CDR3 is TGTGCCAGCAGACTACAGGCACCTGGCTACACCTTC. It specifies CASRLQAPGYTF.

This clonotype has a count of ten or more. The chain uses TRBV7-3 and TRBJ2-2; D unclear. The CDR3 is made up of 13 amino acids. The V gene lost 5 bases and the J gene lost 4 bases, with 8 bases spanning the gap. Looked up from germline, CDR1 is SGHTA and CDR2 is FQGTGA. The CDR3 loop reads CASSPDTTGELFF. CDR3 DNA sequence: TGTGCCAGCAGCCCAGACACCACCGGGGAGCTGTTTTTT.

As for this clonotype: A junction boundary mismatches the germline segment, possibly from a read error. The genes are TRBV2 and TRBJ2-2, with D perhaps being TRBD1 or TRBD2 (7 bases each). Germline V gene lookup returns CDR1 SNHLY and CDR2 FYNNEI. This CDR3 is built from 18 residues. CDR3 sequence reads: CASSEGGVTGRGTVELFF. CDR3 nucleotides: TGTGCCAGCAGTGAAGGTGGGGTGACAGGGAGGGGCACCGTGGAGCTGTTTTTT.

In the case of this clonotype: A far more abundant clone sits one base away, making this likely a read error. The chain is built from TRBV6-5 and TRBJ2-6; 7 nucleotides agree with TRBD1. Germline V lookup: CDR1 MNHEY, CDR2 SVGAGI. This CDR3 spans 18 amino acids. The CDR3 region has the DNA TGTGCCAGCAGTTTCCCGGCAGGGGGTGGATCTGGGGCCAACGTCCTGAATTTC. Translating gives CASSFPAGGGSGANVLNF.

As for this clonotype: This is likely an artifact of a read error, given a far larger clone one base away. J is TRBJ1-5 and V is TRBV6-1; TRBD1 matches 11 bases. CDR1 is MNHNS and CDR2 is SASEGT in the germline V gene. The CDR3 totals 20 residues. The CDR3 spells CARSDSIEDRGRGSNQPQHF. CDR3 nucleotide sequence: TGTGCCAGAAGTGACTCGATCGAGGACAGGGGGCGAGGGAGCAATCAGCCCCAGCATTTT.

V gene TRBV14 combines with J gene TRBJ2-5; D remains ambiguous. Germline V gene sequence: CDR1 SGHDN, CDR2 FVKESK. V lost 6 bases and J lost 2, with 10 bases in between. CDR3 length: 13 amino acids. CDR3 nucleotides: TGTGCCAGCAGTCAATTTAGACAAGAGACCCAGTACTTC. Its translation: CASSQFRQETQYF.